This T cell receptor beta chain emerged from a study of shared clonotypes between healthy human individuals. The CDR3 has 16 residues. V lost 1 base and J lost 0, with 10 bases in between. Germline assignment: CDR1 SGHDT and CDR2 YYEEEE. This was a deep-level run. Assay: immunoSEQ multiplex PCR; the TCRdb copy retains only in-frame clones and omits some. The sample shows roughly 2 million clones, around 95% of them seen only once. The chain couples TRBV5-6 to TRBJ1-4, with a weak D call TRBD1 (6 bases). Sequencing was performed on naive CD4+ T cells sorted from blood. This sample's subset: CD45RA+ positively selected. This sequence originates from a man aged 18-30 years in good health. CDR3: CASSLSRGATNEKLFF. The CDR3 bases are TGTGCCAGCAGCTTGTCTAGGGGGGCAACTAATGAAAAACTGTTTTTT.